This T cell receptor (beta chain) derives from a study of PD-1 blockade in classical Hodgkin lymphoma (dated by TCRdb to the early 2020s). Concerning the study at large: Nivolumab dosing was 3 mg/kg intravenously every 2 weeks, continuing until either disease progression or unacceptable toxicity. The study used CyTOF and TCR beta sequencing to define a peripheral blood immune signature of response to PD-1 blockade in classical Hodgkin lymphoma.

The time point label, read with the paper, signifies: cycle 4 day 1 (C4D1), after 6 weeks of nivolumab. Relapse after autologous stem cell transplantation had occurred in all trial patients, and cohorts A, B and C were distinguished by prior brentuximab vedotin exposure. A Miltenyi CD8+ T cell isolation kit was used for magnetic negative selection to purify CD8+ T cells from thawed PBMCs. A total of over 50 patients with relapsed/refractory classical Hodgkin lymphoma made up the trial cohort, and each patient's best overall response was complete response, partial response or progressive disease. Trial patients were treated with single-agent nivolumab in the multi-cohort phase II CheckMate 205 trial. Best overall response was determined by an independent review committee according to the 2007 International Working Group response criteria. Trial PBMCs were collected just before the start of nivolumab (C1D1) and during therapy at cycle 2 day 1 and cycle 4 day 1. After peripheral blood was drawn into 8 mL Vacutainer Cell Preparation Tubes, PBMCs were isolated by centrifugation and then cryopreserved. Purified CD4+ and CD8+ fractions were prepared only for cases with an additional available PBMC sample. Magnetically labelled cells were removed on LS columns in a quadroMACS separator, and the flow-through was retained as the purified fraction.

The Qiagen DNeasy kit was used to extract genomic DNA both from unsorted PBMCs and from the negatively selected CD4+ and CD8+ fractions. TCR beta CDR3 regions were amplified by immunoSEQ multiplex PCR using primers annealing to V and J segments. Amplification bias was minimized using a synthetic immune receptor repertoire, and residual bias was removed computationally after sequencing. For the original study's pipeline: Repertoire diversity was quantified as the Shannon entropy index using custom Python scripts. Unsorted, CD4+ and CD8+ repertoires were examined separately, except in combined analyses, for which CD4+ and CD8+ sequences were merged in silico. A clone was considered expanded if an increase in frequency of at least 2-fold after treatment relative to C1D1 was found, and a pseudocount of 0.5 was applied to clones undetected at baseline. Singleton clones were defined as clones with 0 or 1 copy at C1D1, and non-singleton clones were defined as clones with 2 or more copies. By matching protein sequences in sorted samples from the same patient, clones expanded in unsorted samples were annotated as CD4+, CD8+ or unknown. Wilcoxon tests were applied to paired samples to test diversity changes from C1D1 to C4D1. The table was pulled from immuneACCESS by TCRdb, which kept in-frame rearrangements only. Such tables lose some clones; where checked, under half of the loss comes from unresolved V genes, and the rest has no known cause. The V and J calls and clone size were taken over from that table, and D and trimming were inferred from the DNA. A total of 15,000 to 25,000 clones appear in this sample, 75% to 90% of them only once. Of the sample, around 7.3% falls within the top ten clones.

The cysteine opens and the phenylalanine closes a CDR3 of 15 amino acids. The CDR3 DNA has 45 bases and is translated from base 1. V is cut by 5 bases and J by 0 bases, and the space between the germline ends is 11 bases. CDR1 and CDR2 were assigned from the germline V gene as MDHEN and SYDVKM. Study-wide findings and limitations: The study was limited to a single clinical trial cohort, and causes of repertoire differences, possibly disease activity or prior therapy, remained undefined. CD4+ but not CD8+ TCR diversity rose significantly by C4D1 (p=0.0027 vs p=0.16), most apparent in complete responders (p=0.02). Baseline TCR diversity was reported as lower in newly diagnosed patients than in healthy donors, and lower still in relapsed/refractory patients. Trial patients achieving complete response had baseline diversity similar to newly diagnosed patients, whereas partial responders and progressors had significantly lower diversity. Patients starting nivolumab less than 1 year after ASCT had lower diversity and were excluded from later analyses to avoid confounding by immune reconstitution.

Note on this clone: Its recognized antigen is unknown. Base-call qualities are not available, and no considerably larger clone is one nucleotide away.

The input for sequencing was CD8+ T cells from blood, taken before the fourth cycle of nivolumab. The chain was built from TRBV28 and TRBJ1-5, with a weak D call of TRBD1 (5 bases match). This sequence was found in a human donor with classical Hodgkin lymphoma. The base sequence is TGTGCCAGCAGTCGGACACTACATAGCAATCAGCCCCAGCATTTT. Its protein is CASSRTLHSNQPQHF.